This TCR beta chain was recovered during a study of beta chain features in type 1 diabetes. Whole-study results and caveats: Significant though moderate, a shortening of TCRB CDR3s appeared in all four CD4+ subsets of Type 1 diabetes patients.

CDR3 length: 14 amino acids. CDR1 and CDR2 from the germline V gene are MNHEY and SVGAGI. V lost 0 bases to trimming and J lost 4 bases, with 9 bases between them. Details on this clone: Its antigen is not identified.

Sequenced material consisted of expressed TCRB transcripts (all of the isolated RNA was reverse transcribed). Some clones are missing from TCRdb's copy, which holds only in-frame ones; the method was immunoSEQ multiplex PCR. The sample comprises under 850,000 clones, around 15% of which are singletons, and less than 0.025% rests with the top ten. Input material: naive CD4+ T cells from blood. V gene TRBV6-5 combines with J gene TRBJ1-1, with D hard to call. The origin of this receptor is a man aged 18 to 35 with type 1 diabetes. CDR3 in amino acids: CASSYSGLGTEAFF. Written as DNA, the CDR3 is TGTGCCAGCAGTTACTCAGGGCTGGGCACTGAAGCTTTCTTT.